The 29 T cell receptor beta chains below all came from one sample that was sequenced in a study of blood T cells in healthy people across ages. A sample-barcoded 5' primer and a J-beta primer mix were used in a second PCR of about 7 to 12 cycles. MiXCR was run by TCRdb on the 5' RACE reads, yielding one entry per CDR3 protein. There are over a million distinct CDR3 sequences in the sample; under 55% occur only once, and 18% lies in the top ten. Sample: blood. Source of these receptors: a woman in her sixties or seventies in good health.

The chain links TRBV5-4 to TRBJ2-1; D gene uncertain. V was trimmed by 4 bases and J by 7 bases, leaving 15 bases between them. The V gene's germline CDR1 is SGHNT and CDR2 YYREEE (reference sequence). The CDR3 sequence is 14 residues long. The CDR3 loop is CASSLSTALNEQFF. The CDR3 DNA sequence: TGTGCCAGCAGCCTGTCAACGGCCCTGAATGAGCAGTTCTTC. Full variable domain (outside the CDR3, taken from reference TRBV5-4 and TRBJ2-1): ETGVTQSPTHLIKTRGQQVTLRCSSQSGHNTVSWYQQALGQGPQFIFQYYREEENGRGNFPPRFSGLQFPNYSSELNVNALELDDSALYLCASSLSTALNEQFFGPGTRLTVL.

This clonotype was picked up many times. V and J are TRBV7-2 and TRBJ2-7; TRBD2 aligns across 7 bases. Germline V gene data show CDR1 as SGHTA and CDR2 as FQGNSA. The CDR3 runs to 15 residues. Losses at the gene ends were 3 bases for V and 0 bases for J; bases not matched to a gene: 5. CDR3 loop: CASSFSGPSSYEQYF. CDR3 in DNA: TGTGCCAGCAGCTTTAGCGGGCCTAGCTCCTACGAGCAGTACTTC.

The rearrangement links TRBV10-3 to TRBJ2-1; 7 bases are a match to TRBD1. Trimming at V came to 0 bases and at J to 8 bases, leaving 13 bases not matched to a gene. Looked up from germline, CDR1 is ENHRY and CDR2 is SYGVKD. This CDR3 has 17 residues. The CDR3 protein is CAISESVATGNSDEQFF. The CDR3 coding sequence is TGTGCCATCAGTGAGTCCGTAGCGACAGGGAATTCCGATGAGCAGTTCTTC.

The chain recombines TRBV5-1 with TRBJ2-1; D perhaps matches TRBD1 (5 bases). The V and J ends lost 2 bases and 4 bases respectively, with 10 bases between them. The CDR3 extends over 14 amino acids. In germline, CDR1 is SGHRS, CDR2 YFSETQ. CDR3 residues: CASSFTAGYNEQFF. CDR3 nucleotides: TGCGCCAGCAGCTTTACGGCAGGGTACAATGAGCAGTTCTTC.

The chain is built from TRBV28 and TRBJ2-7, with 8 bases aligning to TRBD1. Germline lookup yields CDR1 MDHEN and CDR2 SYDVKM. The CDR3 length is 17 residues. V lost 5 bases to trimming and J lost 3 bases; unmatched junction nucleotides: 15. CDR3 in DNA: TGTGCCAGCAGTCCGGCCCCCGCCAACAGGGGGTTCTACGAGCAGTACTTC. Amino acid sequence: CASSPAPANRGFYEQYF.

This clonotype appeared many times. This chain uses TRBV5-1 with TRBJ2-1, with D maybe TRBD1 (6 bases). The ends were cut back, 0 bases at V and 5 bases at J, with 12 bases in the middle. Germline CDR1 and CDR2: SGHRS and YFSETQ. This CDR3 has 15 amino acids. In DNA, the CDR3 is TGCGCCAGCAGCTTGGTACAGGGAAGGGACAATGAGCAGTTCTTC. Translating it yields CASSLVQGRDNEQFF. Full variable domain (outside the CDR3, taken from reference TRBV5-1 and TRBJ2-1): KAGVTQTPRYLIKTRGQQVTLSCSPISGHRSVSWYQQTPGQGLQFLFEYFSETQRNKGNFPGRFSGRQFSNSRSEMNVSTLELGDSALYLCASSLVQGRDNEQFFGPGTRLTVL.

This clonotype was observed a handful of times. This chain links TRBV4-1 with TRBJ2-7; 11 bases are shared with TRBD2. Germline CDR1 and CDR2: MGHRA and YSYEKL. CDR3 size: 18 residues. The junction had 10 bases not matched to a gene; V was cut back by 1 base and J by 2 bases. The CDR3 nucleotides read TGCGCCAGCAGCCAAGGTATGAGACTAGCGGGGTTGACCTACGAGCAGTACTTC. Its translation is CASSQGMRLAGLTYEQYF.

V gene TRBV20-1 combines with J gene TRBJ2-3; a possible D gene is TRBD2 (6 bases). This CDR3 region has 16 residues. V dropped 3 bases and J dropped 2 bases, with 18 bases sitting between them. Germline CDR1 DFQATT, CDR2 SNEGSKA (reference sequence). The CDR3 DNA sequence: TGCAGTGCTAGTGGTGTACCGGGAGAGACCACAGATACGCAGTATTTT. This codes for CSASGVPGETTDTQYF.

The rearrangement joins TRBV7-9 to TRBJ1-2, with 7 bases that match TRBD1. With 2 bases clipped from V and 3 bases from J, the junction kept 9 bases outside the gene matches. The CDR3 is 16 residues long. The germline CDR1 and CDR2 sequences are SEHNR and FQNEAQ (reference sequence). Here the CDR3 DNA reads TGTGCCAGCAGCTTACCCCCACAGGGGCTGGACTATGGCTACACCTTC. Its protein product is CASSLPPQGLDYGYTF.

The V gene is TRBV21-1, the J gene TRBJ1-6; no check of the table's D call, TRBD1, against the DNA was made. TRBV21-1 is tagged as a pseudogene. The CDR3 runs to 15 residues. The CDR3: CASPGVSSYNSPLHF. The CDR3 bases are TGTGCCAGCCCCGGGGTCAGCTCCTATAATTCACCCCTCCACTTT.

The chain couples TRBV15 to TRBJ2-3; TRBD2 might be the D (5 bases). The V end was cut by 0 bases, the J end by 2 bases, with 6 bases between. The CDR3 runs to 14 residues. CDR1 is LNHNV, CDR2 YYDKDF, per germline (reference sequence). CDR3 amino acids: CATSRDRDTDTQYF. CDR3 DNA sequence: TGTGCCACCAGCAGAGATCGGGACACAGATACGCAGTATTTT.

The chain combines TRBV20-1 with TRBJ1-6; D perhaps matches TRBD1 (5 bases). V gave up 6 bases and J gave up 7 bases, with 16 bases separating them. The CDR3 consists of 14 residues. Per germline, CDR1 DFQATT and CDR2 SNEGSKA (reference sequence). DNA of the CDR3: TGCAGTGCGCCCCGTGACGGGACGAATTCACCCCTCCACTTT. It encodes CSAPRDGTNSPLHF.

This clonotype was recorded a few times. The chain combines TRBV27 with TRBJ2-7; TRBD2 aligns across 8 bases. The CDR3 is 14 residues long. From germline, CDR1 is MNHEY and CDR2 SMNVEV (reference sequence). Losses at the gene ends were 2 bases for V and 3 bases for J; bases not matched to a gene: 3. Written as DNA, the CDR3 is TGTGCCAGCAGTTTAGCGGGGGGCGTCTACGAGCAGTACTTC. Protein: CASSLAGGVYEQYF.

This clonotype was detected a few times. V usage is TRBV2 and J usage is TRBJ2-2, with a tentative D call TRBD2 (5 bases). Trimming removed 0 bases from V and 5 bases from J, with 10 bases in between. Germline loops: CDR1 SNHLY, CDR2 FYNNEI. The CDR3 is made up of 15 amino acids. CDR3 in DNA: TGTGCCAGCAGTGAAGCGGGAGAAGATACCGGGGAGCTGTTTTTT. It specifies CASSEAGEDTGELFF.

The rearrangement uses TRBV21-1 and TRBJ2-5; the listed D gene, TRBD1, was not tested against the DNA. TRBV21-1 is assigned pseudogene status. The CDR3 runs 16 residues. Here the CDR3 reads CASSARQGALVVGEYF. The CDR3 nucleotides read TGTGCCAGCAGCGCACGACAGGGGGCTCTCGTCGTAGGCGAGTACTTC.

The rearrangement links TRBV12-3 or TRBV12-4 to TRBJ1-4, with no clear D. This CDR3 region has 12 residues. V lost 6 bases, J lost 7 bases, and 9 bases lay in between. The CDR3 protein is CASRDAFEKLFF. The CDR3 DNA is TGTGCCAGCAGGGACGCTTTTGAAAAACTGTTTTTT.

The V gene is TRBV15, the J gene TRBJ2-2; TRBD1 is a possible D gene (6 bases). The CDR3 runs to 14 residues. V was trimmed by 2 bases and J by 6 bases, leaving 10 bases between them. Germline V CDR1 and CDR2: LNHNV, YYDKDF (reference sequence). The CDR3 here is CATSRYRVPGELFF. In nucleotides, the CDR3 is TGTGCCACCAGCAGATACAGGGTTCCCGGGGAGCTGTTTTTT. The full variable domain, with the rest looked up from reference TRBV15 and TRBJ2-2, is DAMVIQNPRYQVTQFGKPVTLSCSQTLNHNVMYWYQQKSSQAPKLLFHYYDKDFNNEADTPDNFQSRRPNTSFCFLDIRSPGLGDTAMYLCATSRYRVPGELFFGEGSRLTVL.

The chain couples TRBV20-1 to TRBJ2-1; no clear D. The germline V and J ends were trimmed by 6 bases and 8 bases, with 14 bases remaining between them. The germline V gene has CDR1 DFQATT and CDR2 SNEGSKA (reference sequence). CDR3 size: 12 residues. CDR3 amino acids: CSAALSRDEQFF. Written as DNA, the CDR3 is TGCAGTGCGGCCCTCAGTAGAGATGAGCAGTTCTTC.

This chain links TRBV2 with TRBJ1-4; 7 bases are shared with TRBD1. With V trimmed by 6 bases and J by 10 bases, 11 bases remained unmatched. CDR1 SNHLY and CDR2 FYNNEI come from the germline V gene. CDR3 length equals 14 residues. The CDR3 sequence: CASRNRGANSKLFF. The CDR3 nucleotides read TGTGCCAGCAGAAACAGGGGAGCGAACTCAAAACTGTTTTTT.

This chain connects TRBV6-1 to TRBJ2-3, with 9 bases aligning to TRBD1. CDR1 and CDR2 (germline): MNHNS, SASEGT. This CDR3 has 14 amino acids. The V and J ends lost 7 bases and 6 bases, in that order; junction bases with no gene match: 8. CDR3: CASKETGGRDTQYF. Written as DNA, the CDR3 is TGTGCCAGCAAGGAGACAGGGGGGCGGGATACGCAGTATTTT.

The rearrangement joins TRBV27 to TRBJ2-1; D ambiguous. This CDR3 has 14 residues. Germline values: CDR1 MNHEY, CDR2 SMNVEV (reference sequence). Trimming took 4 bases from V and 10 from J, leaving 17 bases between them. CDR3 in amino acids: CASSSGTWVPEQFF. The CDR3 DNA follows: TGTGCCAGCAGTTCAGGCACGTGGGTTCCCGAGCAGTTCTTC.

The table lists this clonotype with a few counts. The rearrangement uses TRBV13 and TRBJ2-5; 8 nucleotides line up with TRBD1. The DNA end lines up better with TRBJ2-7; the J call may be wrong. The CDR3 spans 17 residues. The V gene's germline CDR1 is PRHDT and CDR2 FYEKMQ (reference sequence). CDR3 nucleotide sequence: TGTGCCAGCAGCGCGCCTGACCGGGACAGGCGGTCTAACGAGCAGTACTTC. Its translation is CASSAPDRDRRSNEQYF.

The gene calls are TRBV21-1 and TRBJ2-1. TRBV21-1 is a documented pseudogene. This CDR3 comprises 16 residues. The DNA of the CDR3 is TGTGCCAGCAGATCAAGGCTGATGAGGAGCTCCTACGAGCAGTTCTTC. Its translation: CASRSRLMRSSYEQFF.

This chain joins TRBV20-1 and TRBJ1-2, with D possibly being TRBD1 (6 bases). V was cut by 3 bases and J by 0 bases, with 8 bases left in between. The germline V gene encodes CDR1 DFQATT and CDR2 SNEGSKA (reference sequence). The CDR3 consists of 13 residues. This CDR3 is CSARDSTNYGYTF. The CDR3 DNA reads TGCAGTGCTAGGGACAGCACTAACTATGGCTACACCTTC.

This clonotype appeared a few times. The genes are TRBV10-2 and TRBJ2-7; D gene uncertain. Germline CDR1 reads WSHSY; CDR2 reads SAAADI. Trimming left V 2 bases short and J 7 bases short, with 9 bases between. This CDR3 spans 12 amino acids. The CDR3 region has the DNA TGCGCCAGCAGTGAGGTTGTAGGAGAGCAGTACTTC. Its protein is CASSEVVGEQYF.

The genes are TRBV5-1 and TRBJ2-3; 10 bases agree with TRBD2. This CDR3 has 15 residues. After removal of 3 bases from V and 6 bases from J, the junction contained 7 bases not matched to a gene. Germline CDR1 and CDR2: SGHRS and YFSETQ. The CDR3 spells CASSSRLAGPDTQYF. CDR3 DNA sequence: TGCGCCAGCAGCTCGAGACTAGCGGGCCCCGATACGCAGTATTTT.

This clonotype has only a few counts. This chain connects TRBV27 to TRBJ2-5; D unclear. Trimming removed 5 bases at V and 1 base at J, with 8 bases between. From germline, CDR1 is MNHEY and CDR2 SMNVEV (reference sequence). The CDR3 sequence is 13 residues long. The chain's CDR3 is CASSLYFQETQYF. The CDR3 DNA reads as TGTGCCAGCAGTCTCTACTTCCAAGAGACCCAGTACTTC.

CDR3 coding DNA: TGTGCCAGCAGTGAAATGGGACCTACACGTGCCTACGAGCAGTACTTC. Translated, it gives CASSEMGPTRAYEQYF. This chain connects TRBV25-1 to TRBJ2-7, with D perhaps given as TRBD1 or TRBD2 (5 bases each). Trimming pared 2 bases from V and 2 bases from J, leaving 16 bases between. The CDR3 spans 16 residues. The germline V gene encodes CDR1 MGHDK and CDR2 SYGVNS.

The chain joins TRBV20-1 to TRBJ1-6, with D perhaps matching TRBD1 (5 bases). Deletions cut 2 bases from V and 5 bases from J, with 10 bases between. CDR3 length: 14 amino acids. From germline, CDR1 is DFQATT and CDR2 SNEGSKA (reference sequence). The CDR3 DNA follows: TGCAGTGCTAGATCGGGGCAGAATAATTCACCCCTCCACTTT. Encoded protein: CSARSGQNNSPLHF.